The 26 T cell receptor beta chains presented below share a single source sample, sequenced in a study of cytomegalovirus exposure and HLA in healthy donors. PCR was performed using 60 Vbeta and 13 Jbeta primers. TCRdb's table, derived via immunoSEQ multiplex PCR, lists solely in-frame clones and lacks some. The data show 150,000 to 200,000 clones, with 80% seen just once and around an eighth held by the top ten. Sample: PBMCs. The receptors shown here come from a woman aged 40 to 50 in good health and CMV-seronegative.

This clone was counted only a few times. The CDR3 reads CASSQEAGSSYEQYF. CDR3 in DNA: TGTGCCAGCAGCCAAGAAGCGGGGTCCTCCTACGAGCAGTACTTC. The J gene is TRBJ2-7, the V gene TRBV7-3; TRBD2 aligns across 7 bases. V lost 5 bases, J lost 0 bases, and 7 bases stayed unmatched. The length of the CDR3 is 15 residues. Germline CDR1 reads SGHTA; CDR2 reads FQGTGA.

This rearrangement joins TRBV7-6 to TRBJ2-5; D is uncertain. V was clipped by 0 bases and J by 2 bases, with 7 bases between them. CDR1 and CDR2 from the germline V gene are SGHVS and FNYEAQ. This CDR3 contains 14 residues. CDR3 region: CASSLAITQETQYF. DNA of the CDR3: TGTGCCAGCAGCTTAGCGATCACTCAAGAGACCCAGTACTTC.

This rearrangement joins TRBV4-3 to TRBJ1-1; D is undetermined. The length of the CDR3 is 13 residues. V was clipped by 2 bases and J by 5 bases, with 9 bases between them. Germline V CDR1 and CDR2: LGHNA, YSLEER. The CDR3 region has the DNA TGCGCCAGCAGCCAAAAATTGAGGACTGAAGCTTTCTTT. This translates into CASSQKLRTEAFF.

CDR3 region: CASSTGLAPYEQYF. CDR3 nucleotide sequence: TGTGCCAGCAGCACCGGACTAGCGCCCTACGAGCAGTACTTC. The V call is TRBV7-9, the J call TRBJ2-7; the match to TRBD2 covers 9 bases. The junction had 4 bases not matched to a gene; V was cut back by 5 bases and J by 2 bases. Germline CDR1 reads SEHNR; CDR2 reads FQNEAQ (reference sequence). The CDR3 is 14 residues long.

V and J are TRBV7-2 and TRBJ1-1, with 7 bases that match TRBD1. The V gene's germline CDR1 is SGHTA and CDR2 FQGNSA. V lost 5 bases to trimming and J lost 4 bases; unmatched junction nucleotides: 10. CDR3 size: 15 residues. Written as DNA, the CDR3 is TGTGCCAGCAGCCTCAGACAGGGCCGAATCACTGAAGCTTTCTTT. Translated, it gives CASSLRQGRITEAFF.

The chain uses TRBV7-7 and TRBJ1-1, with a tentative D call TRBD1 (6 bases). CDR1 and CDR2 (germline): SSHAT, FNYEAQ (reference sequence). Trimming cost V 1 base and J 5 bases, with 8 bases left between them. This CDR3 has 13 amino acids. Here the CDR3 reads CASSLDQGTEAFF. CDR3 bases: TGTGCCAGCAGCTTAGACCAGGGGACTGAAGCTTTCTTT. Variable domain in full (rest from reference TRBV7-7 and TRBJ1-1): GAGVSQSPRYKVTKRGQDVTLRCDPISSHATLYWYQQALGQGPEFLTYFNYEAQPDKSGLPSDRFSAERPEGSISTLTIQRTEQRDSAMYRCASSLDQGTEAFFGQGTRLTVV.

The table lists this clone with a few counts. The J gene is TRBJ2-7, the V gene TRBV15; D is perhaps TRBD1 (5 bases). The V and J ends lost 5 bases and 2 bases respectively, with 10 bases between them. CDR1 and CDR2 (germline): LNHNV, YYDKDF (reference sequence). This CDR3 region has 13 residues. CDR3 coding DNA: TGTGCCACCAGCCGACAGAAAACCTACGAGCAGTACTTC. Translation: CATSRQKTYEQYF.

The V call is TRBV4-1, the J call TRBJ1-5; no clear D gene. Per the germline V gene, CDR1 is MGHRA and CDR2 is YSYEKL. Deletions cut 1 base from V and 7 bases from J, with 14 bases between. The CDR3 spans 15 residues. The DNA of the CDR3 is TGCGCCAGCAGCCAAGTGTTGTGGGCTGGGCAGCCCCAGCATTTT. It is translated as CASSQVLWAGQPQHF.

This clone came up a few times. This chain links TRBV7-8 with TRBJ2-3; the D is unclear. This CDR3 has 14 amino acids. CDR1 and CDR2 from the germline V gene are SGHVS and FQNEAQ. The ends were cut back, 5 bases at V and 2 bases at J, with 11 bases in the middle. CDR3 sequence (DNA): TGTGCCAGCAGCCACGGGTCAAACACAGATACGCAGTATTTT. The encoded protein is CASSHGSNTDTQYF.

The chain joins TRBV5-6 to TRBJ1-2; no definite D call. The length of the CDR3 is 12 residues. Germline assignment: CDR1 SGHDT and CDR2 YYEEEE. The V gene lost 4 bases and the J gene lost 13 bases, with 17 bases spanning the gap. As DNA, the CDR3 is TGTGCCAGCAGCGTGCGGGATCTTGGGTTCACCTTC. Protein product: CASSVRDLGFTF.

This clone was detected only a few times. In DNA, the CDR3 is TGTGCCAGCACCTTAGCCAGGGGAACCTACAATGAGCAGTTCTTC. Its translation: CASTLARGTYNEQFF. The V gene is TRBV28, the J gene TRBJ2-1; perhaps TRBD1 as D (6 bases). The CDR3 sequence is 15 residues long. Germline V lookup: CDR1 MDHEN, CDR2 SYDVKM. Trimming shortened V by 7 bases and J by 2 bases, and 15 bases separated the two germline ends.

The CDR3 coding sequence is TGTGCCAGCAGTGCGACAGCAACTAATGAAAAACTGTTTTTT. Translating gives CASSATATNEKLFF. This chain links TRBV6-1 with TRBJ1-4, with a weak D call TRBD1 (5 bases). Germline CDR1 MNHNS, CDR2 SASEGT. The CDR3 extends over 14 amino acids. Trimming took off 4 bases at V and 0 bases at J, with 6 bases between the two ends.

The CDR3 is CASSLLPSQAKNIQYF. The CDR3 nucleotides are TGTGCCAGCAGTTTATTACCTAGTCAAGCCAAAAACATTCAGTACTTC. This chain uses TRBV28 with TRBJ2-4; D is unresolved. Trimming took off 1 base at V and 0 bases at J, with 10 bases between the two ends. The germline V gene encodes CDR1 MDHEN and CDR2 SYDVKM. The CDR3 consists of 16 residues.

The CDR3, as DNA: TGTGCCAGCAGCTTACTACAGGGGGCTTTGAACACTGAAGCTTTCTTT. Its protein is CASSLLQGALNTEAFF. This chain joins TRBV11-2 and TRBJ1-1; TRBD1 agrees at 9 bases. V shed 2 bases and J 0 bases; nucleotides not matched to a gene: 4. The CDR3 runs to 16 residues. CDR1 SGHAT and CDR2 FQNNGV come from the germline V gene.

The rearrangement joins TRBV7-8 to TRBJ2-3; TRBD2 matches 7 bases. CDR3 length: 16 residues. Germline CDR1 is SGHVS and CDR2 is FQNEAQ. Trimming took 0 bases from V and 7 from J; bases not matched to a gene: 10. The CDR3 protein is CASSLAQLAPAHTQYF. The CDR3 DNA reads as TGTGCCAGCAGCTTAGCCCAACTAGCGCCTGCTCATACGCAGTATTTT.

The V call is TRBV2, the J call TRBJ2-1; 7 bases line up with TRBD1. The CDR3 totals 14 residues. V shed 3 bases and J 7 bases; nucleotides not matched to a gene: 6. Germline values: CDR1 SNHLY, CDR2 FYNNEI. The CDR3 loop reads CASSENRGGNEQFF. The CDR3 region has the DNA TGTGCCAGCAGTGAGAACAGGGGTGGAAATGAGCAGTTCTTC.

The genes are TRBV28 and TRBJ1-1, with 9 bases aligning to TRBD1. The germline V gene has CDR1 MDHEN and CDR2 SYDVKM. This CDR3 region has 16 residues. With 5 bases clipped from V and 5 bases from J, the junction kept 12 bases outside the gene matches. For the CDR3, the DNA is TGTGCCAGCAGTCTCCTGACAGGGGGACGGGGGACTGAAGCTTTCTTT. Its protein product is CASSLLTGGRGTEAFF.

This clone was seen a few times. This sequence joins TRBV5-6 and TRBJ2-7; TRBD1 agrees at 8 bases. The CDR3 has 15 residues. The J segment lost 0 bases and the V segment lost 5 bases, leaving 7 bases of the junction unmatched. The V gene's germline CDR1 is SGHDT and CDR2 YYEEEE. Written as DNA, the CDR3 is TGTGCCAGCAGTTTCGGGACAGGCGCCTCCTACGAGCAGTACTTC. Amino acid sequence: CASSFGTGASYEQYF. Supplemented by reference TRBV5-6 and TRBJ2-7, the full variable domain reads DAGVTQSPTHLIKTRGQQVTLRCSPKSGHDTVSWYQQALGQGPQFIFQYYEEEERQRGNFPDRFSGHQFPNYSSELNVNALLLGDSALYLCASSFGTGASYEQYFGPGTRLTVT.

In nucleotides, the CDR3 is TGTGCCAGCGTTTCAGGGGATGAGCAGTTCTTC. Translation: CASVSGDEQFF. The chain couples TRBV11-2 to TRBJ2-1, with TRBD1 as a possible D gene (6 bases). The CDR3 consists of 11 residues. Germline V gives CDR1 SGHAT, CDR2 FQNNGV. Trimming removed 8 bases at V and 8 bases at J, with 10 bases between.

The chain couples TRBV13 to TRBJ2-1; TRBD1 might be the D (5 bases). This CDR3 has 14 residues. Germline V lookup: CDR1 PRHDT, CDR2 FYEKMQ (reference sequence). Trimming took off 7 bases at V and 8 bases at J, with 18 bases between the two ends. This CDR3 reads CASNNVRQTHEQFF. The CDR3 region has the DNA TGTGCCAGCAACAACGTCCGACAGACCCATGAGCAGTTCTTC.

This chain joins TRBV2 and TRBJ2-5, with 10 nucleotides matching TRBD1. CDR3 length: 14 amino acids. V dropped 8 bases and J dropped 4; count of bases not matched to a gene: 7. Germline loops: CDR1 SNHLY, CDR2 FYNNEI. DNA of the CDR3: TGTGCCAGCCTTGACAGGGGGCGAACAGAGACCCAGTACTTC. This codes for CASLDRGRTETQYF.

The chain carries TRBV11-3 and TRBJ2-5, with 10 bases lining up with TRBD1. V lost 1 base and J lost 4; bases outside the gene matches: 6. Germline CDR1 and CDR2: SGHNT and YENEEA. The length of the CDR3 is 16 residues. The CDR3 loop is CASSLGSRDRGETQYF. The DNA for the CDR3 is TGTGCCAGCAGCTTAGGGTCCCGGGACAGGGGAGAGACCCAGTACTTC.

The rearrangement links TRBV5-4 to TRBJ2-7; 8 bases match TRBD1. Germline assignment: CDR1 SGHNT and CDR2 YYREEE (reference sequence). After removal of 4 bases from V and 3 bases from J, the junction contained 6 bases not matched to a gene. This CDR3 is built from 14 residues. The CDR3 nucleotides are TGTGCCAGCAGCGCGGACAGGGCACGCTACGAGCAGTACTTC. Translating gives CASSADRARYEQYF.

The V call is TRBV9, the J call TRBJ1-5, with D unresolved. Trimming cost V 5 bases and J 3 bases, with 24 bases left between them. CDR3 size: 18 residues. CDR1 is SGDLS and CDR2 is YYNGEE in the germline V gene. The CDR3 sequence: CASRKEVHKNHFNQPQHF. DNA of the CDR3: TGTGCCAGCAGAAAAGAGGTCCATAAGAACCATTTCAATCAGCCCCAGCATTTT.

This clone came up a few times. J is TRBJ1-5 and V is TRBV19; D not resolved. The CDR3 runs to 14 residues. Trimming removed 5 bases from V and 1 base from J, with 9 bases in between. Germline CDR1 LNHDA, CDR2 SQIVND (reference sequence). CDR3 nucleotide sequence: TGTGCCAGTAGTGCCCCAGGAAGCAATCAGCCCCAGCATTTT. Protein sequence: CASSAPGSNQPQHF.

The chain combines TRBV5-6 with TRBJ1-2; D unclear. Between the trimmed V and J ends, which lost 4 bases and 4 bases, there was a span of 14 bases. The CDR3 consists of 14 residues. Germline CDR1 SGHDT, CDR2 YYEEEE. The CDR3 DNA reads as TGTGCCAGCAGCCGTCGGGAGGGCCTCTATGGCTACACCTTC. This codes for CASSRREGLYGYTF.